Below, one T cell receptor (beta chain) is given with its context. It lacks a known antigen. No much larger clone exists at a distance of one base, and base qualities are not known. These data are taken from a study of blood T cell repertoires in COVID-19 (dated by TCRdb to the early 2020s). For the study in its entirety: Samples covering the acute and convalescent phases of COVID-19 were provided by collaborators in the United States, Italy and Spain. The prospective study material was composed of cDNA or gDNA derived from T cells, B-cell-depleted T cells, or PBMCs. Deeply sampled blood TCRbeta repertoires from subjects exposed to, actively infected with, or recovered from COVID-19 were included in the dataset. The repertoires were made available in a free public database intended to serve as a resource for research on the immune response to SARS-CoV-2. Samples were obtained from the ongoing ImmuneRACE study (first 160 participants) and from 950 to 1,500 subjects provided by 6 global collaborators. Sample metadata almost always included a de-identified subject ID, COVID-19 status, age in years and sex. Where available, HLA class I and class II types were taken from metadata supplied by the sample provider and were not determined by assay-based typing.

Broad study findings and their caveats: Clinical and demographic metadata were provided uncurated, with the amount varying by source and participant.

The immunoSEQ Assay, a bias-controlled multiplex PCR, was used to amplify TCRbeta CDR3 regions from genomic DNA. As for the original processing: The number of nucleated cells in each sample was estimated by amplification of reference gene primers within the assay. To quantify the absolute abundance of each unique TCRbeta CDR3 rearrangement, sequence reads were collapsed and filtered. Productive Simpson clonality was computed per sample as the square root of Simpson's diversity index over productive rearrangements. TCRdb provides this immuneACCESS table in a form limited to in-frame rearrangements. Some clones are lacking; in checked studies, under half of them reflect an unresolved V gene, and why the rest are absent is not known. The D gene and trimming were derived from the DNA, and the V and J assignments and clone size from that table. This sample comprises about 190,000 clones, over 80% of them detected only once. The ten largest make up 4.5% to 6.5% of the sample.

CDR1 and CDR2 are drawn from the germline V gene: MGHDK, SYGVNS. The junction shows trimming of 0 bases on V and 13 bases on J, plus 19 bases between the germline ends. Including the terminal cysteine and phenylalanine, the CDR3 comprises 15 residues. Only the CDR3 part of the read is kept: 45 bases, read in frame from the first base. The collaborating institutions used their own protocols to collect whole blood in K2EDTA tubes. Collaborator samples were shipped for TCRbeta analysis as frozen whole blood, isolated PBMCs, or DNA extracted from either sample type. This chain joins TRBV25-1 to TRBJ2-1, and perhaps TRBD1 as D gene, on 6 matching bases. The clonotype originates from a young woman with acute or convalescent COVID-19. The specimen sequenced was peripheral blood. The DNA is TGTGCCAGCAGTGAATATTTTCTCGGGGCAGGGGCACAGTTCTTC. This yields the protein CASSEYFLGAGAQFF.